The 30 T cell receptor beta chains in this list originate from one sample, sequenced in a study of shared clonotypes between healthy human individuals. Repertoires were generated with immunoSEQ multiplex PCR, while TCRdb's copy carries only in-frame clones and drops some. The profile shows around 2,100,000 clones, over 85% of them singletons. The naive CD8 fraction comprised CD45RO-negative cells positively selected for CCR7 and excluded terminally differentiated effector memory CD45RA+ cells. Sample: naive CD8+ T cells sorted from blood. These receptors originate from a man between 18 and 35 years old in good health.

The chain carries TRBV7-3 and TRBJ2-3; possibly TRBD1 or TRBD2 for D (5 bases each). With 3 bases removed from V and 2 bases from J, the gap between germline ends came to 12 bases. This CDR3 is 15 amino acids long. Germline lookup yields CDR1 SGHTA and CDR2 FQGTGA. In DNA form, the CDR3 reads TGTGCCAGCAGCTTTTCTGGGGGTCTCACAGATACGCAGTATTTT. Residues: CASSFSGGLTDTQYF. The full variable domain, its missing parts supplied by reference TRBV7-3 and TRBJ2-3, is GAGVSQTPSNKVTEKGKYVELRCDPISGHTALYWYRQSLGQGPEFLIYFQGTGAADDSGLPNDRFFAVRPEGSVSTLKIQRTERGDSAVYLCASSFSGGLTDTQYFGPGTRLTVL.

The rearrangement links TRBV7-2 to TRBJ1-4, with D possibly TRBD1 on 6 matching bases. V dropped 5 bases and J dropped 6 bases, with 13 bases sitting between them. The CDR3 contains 14 residues. Germline V lookup: CDR1 SGHTA, CDR2 FQGNSA. The CDR3 here is CASSDTGRDEKLFF. The DNA of the CDR3 is TGTGCCAGCAGCGATACAGGGAGGGATGAAAAACTGTTTTTT. The full variable domain, with the rest looked up from reference TRBV7-2 and TRBJ1-4, is GAGVSQSPSNKVTEKGKDVELRCDPISGHTALYWYRQSLGQGLEFLIYFQGNSAPDKSGLPSDRFSAERTGGSVSTLTIQRTQQEDSAVYLCASSDTGRDEKLFFGSGTQLSVL.

Concerning this clone: The germline gene is not matched at one end of the junction; a read error may be the cause. This rearrangement joins TRBV6-6 to TRBJ1-1, with TRBD1 identical over 8 bases. The CDR3 consists of 15 residues. In germline, CDR1 is MNHNY, CDR2 SVGAGI (reference sequence). The CDR3 reads CASSNSQGDRTEAFF. DNA for the CDR3: TGTGCCAGCAGTAACTCACAGGGGGATCGCACTGAAGCTTTCTTT.

This rearrangement joins TRBV4-3 to TRBJ2-5; 12 bases agree with TRBD2. The CDR3 length is 17 residues. V lost 4 bases, J lost 3 bases, and 9 bases stayed unmatched. The germline V gene encodes CDR1 LGHNA and CDR2 YSLEER. The CDR3 nucleotides read TGCGCCAGCAGCCCACTGACTAGCGGGAGCGGGGAAGAGACCCAGTACTTC. Translated: CASSPLTSGSGEETQYF.

V usage is TRBV29-1 and J usage is TRBJ1-4, with TRBD1 as a possible D gene (5 bases). The CDR3 is 15 amino acids. Between the trimmed V and J ends, which lost 5 bases and 7 bases, there was a span of 20 bases. The germline CDR1 and CDR2 sequences are SQVTM and ANQGSEA. CDR3 loop: CSVPRWTQGGEKLFF. The DNA of the CDR3 is TGCAGCGTTCCCCGGTGGACGCAGGGCGGTGAAAAACTGTTTTTT.

The V gene is TRBV11-2, the J gene TRBJ2-7, with a weak D call TRBD1 (5 bases). This CDR3 region has 15 residues. Germline V gives CDR1 SGHAT, CDR2 FQNNGV. Between the trimmed V and J ends, which lost 5 bases and 3 bases, there was a span of 17 bases. CDR3 region: CASSPVSWGYYEQYF. CDR3 nucleotides: TGTGCCAGCAGCCCCGTTTCCTGGGGCTACTACGAGCAGTACTTC.

To note about this clone: An end of the junction differs from the germline gene, which may be a read error. Other nucleotide sequences in the sample specify the same CDR3. The J gene is TRBJ1-1, the V gene TRBV5-4; D remains unclear. The CDR3 extends over 12 amino acids. Germline CDR1 reads SGHNT; CDR2 reads YYREEE (reference sequence). The CDR3 DNA is TGTGCCAGCAGCTTGGGGGCCTCTGAGGCTTTCTTT. Its protein is CASSLGASEAFF.

This sequence joins TRBV10-1 and TRBJ2-7; 7 bases map to TRBD2. V dropped 4 bases and J dropped 0; count of bases not matched to a gene: 3. The CDR3 is 14 amino acids. Germline V gene data show CDR1 as WNHNN and CDR2 as SYGVQD (reference sequence). CDR3 in DNA: TGCGCCAGCAGTGGGGAGGGGAGCTCCTACGAGCAGTACTTC. Residues: CASSGEGSSYEQYF.

This sequence joins TRBV5-4 and TRBJ2-1; D is uncertain. This CDR3 has 13 amino acids. V was shortened by 0 bases and J by 8 bases, with 9 bases between the two germline ends. Germline CDR1 and CDR2: SGHNT and YYREEE (reference sequence). CDR3: CASSLVGIDEQFF. The CDR3 nucleotides are TGTGCCAGCAGCTTGGTAGGGATCGATGAGCAGTTCTTC.

J is TRBJ1-3 and V is TRBV5-6, with a tentative D call TRBD1 (6 bases). CDR3 length: 15 residues. Germline CDR1 and CDR2: SGHDT and YYEEEE. The V gene lost 0 bases and the J gene lost 4 bases, with 11 bases spanning the gap. CDR3 sequence reads: CASSLARGPGNTIYF. The CDR3 DNA follows: TGTGCCAGCAGCTTGGCCCGGGGGCCGGGAAACACCATATATTTT.

The chain joins TRBV29-1 to TRBJ1-1, with D possibly TRBD1 on 5 matching bases. The V and J ends lost 4 bases and 7 bases respectively, with 19 bases between them. Germline V gene sequence: CDR1 SQVTM, CDR2 ANQGSEA. This CDR3 has 14 residues. This chain's CDR3 is CSVVRMGGMDEAFF. In DNA, the CDR3 is TGCAGCGTTGTCCGCATGGGGGGGATGGATGAAGCTTTCTTT. Drawing the rest from reference TRBV29-1 and TRBJ1-1, the complete variable domain is SAVISQKPSRDICQRGTSLTIQCQVDSQVTMMFWYRQQPGQSLTLIATANQGSEATYESGFVIDKFPISRPNLTFSTLTVSNMSPEDSSIYLCSVVRMGGMDEAFFGQGTRLTVV.

The chain carries TRBV5-1 and TRBJ2-7; D might be TRBD2 (5 bases). The germline V gene encodes CDR1 SGHRS and CDR2 YFSETQ. V was shortened by 0 bases and J by 7 bases, with 20 bases between the two germline ends. CDR3 length: 16 residues. The CDR3 loop is CASSLALGEGPGEQYF. The DNA of the CDR3 is TGCGCCAGCAGCTTGGCGCTGGGAGAGGGTCCTGGGGAGCAGTACTTC.

The V and J genes are TRBV7-2 and TRBJ2-6; no clear D gene. V shed 1 base and J shed 1 base, with 11 bases lying between them. Germline V CDR1 and CDR2: SGHTA, FQGNSA. The CDR3 loop spans 17 amino acids. The DNA of the CDR3 is TGTGCCAGCAGCTTAGGCCTCTCCAGATCTGGGGCCAACGTCCTGACTTTC. Protein product: CASSLGLSRSGANVLTF.

The chain combines TRBV7-9 with TRBJ2-7, with D unresolved. This CDR3 is built from 14 residues. Trimming stripped 5 bases from V and 6 bases from J, with 17 bases between. The germline V gene has CDR1 SEHNR and CDR2 FQNEAQ (reference sequence). CDR3 amino acids: CASSPQSKYGEQYF. DNA for the CDR3: TGTGCCAGCAGCCCCCAATCGAAATATGGCGAGCAGTACTTC.

The chain joins TRBV4-1 to TRBJ1-2; maybe TRBD1 (5 bases). V was pared by 3 bases and J by 3 bases, with 14 bases between. Per the germline V gene, CDR1 is MGHRA and CDR2 is YSYEKL. The CDR3 contains 15 residues. This chain's CDR3 is CASSHPGLGDYGYTF. The CDR3 DNA sequence: TGCGCCAGCAGCCATCCCGGGTTAGGGGACTATGGCTACACCTTC.

About this clone itself: At the DNA level, this CDR3 is encoded by other sequences in the same sample as well. The rearrangement uses TRBV28 and TRBJ1-5; maybe TRBD1 (6 bases). Germline V gives CDR1 MDHEN, CDR2 SYDVKM. The germline V and J ends were trimmed by 6 bases and 1 base, with 7 bases remaining between them. CDR3 length equals 13 residues. The CDR3 DNA is TGTGCCAGCAGCCAGGGGAGCAATCAGCCCCAGCATTTT. Its protein product is CASSQGSNQPQHF.

This rearrangement joins TRBV5-1 to TRBJ2-2, with D perhaps TRBD1 (6 bases). The length of the CDR3 is 16 residues. The germline gives CDR1 SGHRS, CDR2 YFSETQ. The germline V and J ends were trimmed by 0 bases and 7 bases, with 16 bases remaining between them. This CDR3 reads CASSLVQGDVDGELFF. The CDR3 coding sequence is TGCGCCAGCAGCTTGGTACAGGGCGACGTGGACGGGGAGCTGTTTTTT.

In nucleotides, the CDR3 is TGTGCCAGCAGCAAGGGGGGCACAGATACGCAGTATTTT. It yields the protein CASSKGGTDTQYF. The chain recombines TRBV5-6 with TRBJ2-3, with D tentatively TRBD1 (6 bases). From germline, CDR1 is SGHDT and CDR2 YYEEEE. The CDR3 runs 13 residues. V lost 4 bases, J lost 1 base, and 7 bases lay in between.

The chain joins TRBV10-3 to TRBJ1-1, with 8 positions matching TRBD1. V lost 0 bases and J lost 3; bases outside the gene matches: 15. From germline, CDR1 is ENHRY and CDR2 SYGVKD. The length of the CDR3 is 19 residues. The CDR3 sequence is CAISESPTRQGTLDTEAFF. The DNA of the CDR3 is TGTGCCATCAGTGAGTCGCCGACTAGACAGGGGACCCTAGACACTGAAGCTTTCTTT.

CDR3: CASSYGPQDLSPLHF. CDR3 nucleotides: TGTGCCAGCAGTTACGGGCCCCAAGACCTATCACCCCTCCACTTT. The rearrangement uses TRBV6-5 and TRBJ1-6, with no clear D. CDR1 MNHEY and CDR2 SVGAGI come from the germline V gene. The germline V and J ends were trimmed by 2 bases and 10 bases, with 15 bases remaining between them. CDR3 length: 15 amino acids.

The V and J genes are TRBV30 and TRBJ1-1; 9 positions match TRBD1. This CDR3 has 15 residues. Germline CDR1 reads GTSNPN; CDR2 reads SVGIG (reference sequence). The V gene end was trimmed by 3 bases and the J gene end by 1 base; junction bases not matched to a gene: 6. For the CDR3, the DNA is TGTGCCTGGAGCCATGGGACAGGGCCGAACACTGAAGCTTTCTTT. Translated, it gives CAWSHGTGPNTEAFF.

This clone was detected a few times. No DNA is shown, since the ends of the CDR3 on it are uncertain; the CDR3 is the one TCRdb lists. V and J are TRBV29-1 and TRBJ1-2. Both ends counted, the CDR3 spans 10 residues. Germline CDR1 is SQVTM and CDR2 is ANQGSEA. The CDR3 sequence: CSVSGQGYTF.

The chain has TRBV7-9 and TRBJ2-7; 9 bases are shared with TRBD2. V dropped 6 bases and J dropped 6; count of bases not matched to a gene: 6. CDR1 SEHNR and CDR2 FQNEAQ come from the germline V gene (reference sequence). The CDR3 runs 13 residues. CDR3 region: CASSSGLAPEQYF. CDR3 bases: TGTGCCAGCAGTTCGGGACTAGCCCCCGAGCAGTACTTC.

This chain links TRBV7-9 with TRBJ2-1; D is possibly TRBD1 or TRBD2 (5 bases each). V lost 1 base, J lost 15 bases, and 13 bases lay in between. This CDR3 spans 12 amino acids. Germline V CDR1 and CDR2: SEHNR, FQNEAQ (reference sequence). The CDR3 nucleotides are TGTGCCAGCAGCTTAGGTTCCGGGACGGCGTTCTTC. Amino acid sequence: CASSLGSGTAFF.

Note on this clone: The junction shows a germline mismatch at one end, possibly a read error. Here the CDR3 reads CASSLAGTLSVEQYF. CDR3 in DNA: TGTGCCAGCAGCCTAGCCGGGACGCTGTCGGTCGAGCAGTACTTC. V usage is TRBV7-9 and J usage is TRBJ2-7, with D tentatively TRBD1 or TRBD2 (5 bases each). Germline values: CDR1 SEHNR, CDR2 FQNEAQ (reference sequence). The CDR3 covers 15 residues.

The gene calls are TRBV6-1 and TRBJ2-1; either TRBD1 or TRBD2 may fit D (5 bases each). The CDR3 consists of 15 residues. V shed 8 bases and J shed 5 bases, with 19 bases lying between them. Per germline, CDR1 MNHNS and CDR2 SASEGT. The CDR3 nucleotides are TGTGCCAGCTGGCGTACCGGGACGGAAAACAATGAGCAGTTCTTC. Its protein product is CASWRTGTENNEQFF.

The chain carries TRBV5-6 and TRBJ2-2; TRBD1 is a possible D gene (6 bases). Per germline, CDR1 SGHDT and CDR2 YYEEEE. Trimming removed 0 bases at V and 2 bases at J, with 11 bases between. The CDR3 totals 16 residues. The CDR3, as DNA: TGTGCCAGCAGCTTGGAGAGACAGGTCAACACCGGGGAGCTGTTTTTT. This translates into CASSLERQVNTGELFF.

The chain joins TRBV10-2 to TRBJ1-3; 12 positions match TRBD1. This CDR3 contains 18 residues. CDR1 and CDR2 (germline): WSHSY, SAAADI. The trim removed 0 bases at V and 4 bases at J, leaving 7 bases unmatched. The CDR3 nucleotides read TGCGCCAGCAGTGAGTCGAGGGGACAGGGGGCAGCGGGAAACACCATATATTTT. This codes for CASSESRGQGAAGNTIYF.

The V and J genes are TRBV5-4 and TRBJ1-4; D remains unclear. Trimming stripped 3 bases from V and 0 bases from J, with 6 bases between. Germline V CDR1 and CDR2: SGHNT, YYREEE (reference sequence). CDR3 length: 14 residues. The CDR3, as DNA: TGTGCCAGCAGCTCACCTTCAACTAATGAAAAACTGTTTTTT. Residues: CASSSPSTNEKLFF. Using reference TRBV5-4 and TRBJ1-4 for the parts outside the CDR3, the full variable domain is ETGVTQSPTHLIKTRGQQVTLRCSSQSGHNTVSWYQQALGQGPQFIFQYYREEENGRGNFPPRFSGLQFPNYSSELNVNALELDDSALYLCASSSPSTNEKLFFGSGTQLSVL.

Only one count was recorded for this clone. The gene calls are TRBV2 and TRBJ1-2, with D perhaps TRBD1 (6 bases). The CDR3 covers 14 residues. CDR1 is SNHLY, CDR2 FYNNEI, per germline. V shed 9 bases and J shed 6 bases, with 20 bases lying between them. The CDR3, as DNA: TGTGCCAGACTTACGGCAGGGGTAAAGGATGGCTACACCTTC. Its protein product is CARLTAGVKDGYTF.